The 25 T cell receptor beta chains given below trace back to one sample, sequenced in a study of shared clonotypes between healthy human individuals. Data came from immunoSEQ multiplex PCR; TCRdb stores just in-frame clones and leaves some out. The profile shows about 490,000 clones, almost 80% of them singletons. The sequencing sample was made of PBMCs. The source of these receptors is a woman between 40 and 50 years old in good health. Some clones in this sample may be carry-over from other donors' samples.

This chain uses TRBV18 with TRBJ2-2; 8 nucleotides agree with TRBD2. The CDR3 extends over 17 amino acids. J was trimmed by 2 bases and V by 4 bases; bases with no gene match: 9. Germline V gene sequence: CDR1 KGHSH, CDR2 LQKENI. CDR3 protein: CASSLISSGINTGELFF. In nucleotides, the CDR3 is TGTGCCAGCTCACTTATAAGTAGCGGGATTAACACCGGGGAGCTGTTTTTT.

The rearrangement joins TRBV5-1 to TRBJ1-2; 7 bases agree with TRBD1. CDR3 length: 18 residues. Germline CDR1 is SGHRS and CDR2 is YFSETQ. V shed 0 bases and J 1 base; nucleotides not matched to a gene: 12. CDR3 sequence: CASSLDVLLGGYNYGYTF. The DNA for the CDR3 is TGCGCCAGCAGCTTGGATGTTCTTTTAGGGGGCTATAACTATGGCTACACCTTC.

This rearrangement joins TRBV28 to TRBJ2-7, with 7 bases that match TRBD1. The CDR3 is 13 residues long. After removal of 6 bases from V and 4 bases from J, the junction contained 6 bases not matched to a gene. The germline V gene encodes CDR1 MDHEN and CDR2 SYDVKM. The CDR3 loop reads CASSDRVSYEQYF. The CDR3 DNA reads as TGTGCCAGCAGCGACAGGGTCTCGTACGAGCAGTACTTC.

The chain carries TRBV2 and TRBJ2-3; no clear D gene. CDR3 size: 15 residues. The germline gives CDR1 SNHLY, CDR2 FYNNEI. Trimming took off 0 bases at V and 4 bases at J, with 11 bases between the two ends. CDR3 nucleotides: TGTGCCAGCAGTGAAGCGCTTGTAGGCTCAGATACGCAGTATTTT. This codes for CASSEALVGSDTQYF.

The V and J genes are TRBV4-3 and TRBJ2-1, with 7 positions matching TRBD2. V dropped 1 base and J dropped 8; count of bases not matched to a gene: 11. This CDR3 is 16 amino acids long. The germline gives CDR1 LGHNA, CDR2 YSLEER. Here the CDR3 reads CASSQVGGTGIYEQFF. CDR3 bases: TGCGCCAGCAGCCAAGTCGGGGGGACCGGCATATATGAGCAGTTCTTC.

This sequence joins TRBV6-5 and TRBJ1-1; the D gene is possibly TRBD1 (5 bases). CDR3 length equals 15 residues. Germline V gene sequence: CDR1 MNHEY, CDR2 SVGAGI. V lost 0 bases and J lost 4, with 12 bases in between. The CDR3: CASSYSRGVGTEAFF. Here the CDR3 DNA reads TGTGCCAGCAGTTACTCGAGAGGGGTGGGCACTGAAGCTTTCTTT.

The chain links TRBV5-1 to TRBJ1-2; D uncertain. CDR3 size: 12 residues. The ends were cut back, 4 bases at V and 6 bases at J, with 10 bases in the middle. The germline V gene has CDR1 SGHRS and CDR2 YFSETQ. CDR3: CASSIDANGYTF. The CDR3, as DNA: TGCGCCAGCAGCATCGACGCTAATGGCTACACCTTC.

On this clone itself: The same CDR3 arises from other DNA sequences in this sample as well. The V call is TRBV29-1, the J call TRBJ2-5; 7 nucleotides agree with TRBD1. Germline V gene lookup returns CDR1 SQVTM and CDR2 ANQGSEA. The CDR3 is made up of 14 amino acids. The V segment lost 4 bases and the J segment 1 base; nucleotides outside the gene matches: 6. The CDR3 sequence is CSVGVGGGQETQYF. CDR3 sequence (DNA): TGCAGCGTTGGGGTAGGGGGCGGCCAAGAGACCCAGTACTTC. Full variable domain (outside the CDR3, taken from reference TRBV29-1 and TRBJ2-5): SAVISQKPSRDICQRGTSLTIQCQVDSQVTMMFWYRQQPGQSLTLIATANQGSEATYESGFVIDKFPISRPNLTFSTLTVSNMSPEDSSIYLCSVGVGGGQETQYFGPGTRLLVL.

The chain employs TRBV29-1 and TRBJ2-7, with D tentatively TRBD2 (6 bases). Germline CDR1 and CDR2: SQVTM and ANQGSEA. With 8 bases removed from V and 5 bases from J, the gap between germline ends came to 13 bases. The CDR3 has 11 amino acids. CDR3 in amino acids: CSHGAGNEQYF. The CDR3 DNA reads as TGCAGCCACGGGGCGGGAAACGAGCAGTACTTC.

In this sample, this clone turned up a few times. V usage is TRBV7-3 and J usage is TRBJ2-5; the D is unclear. Germline lookup yields CDR1 SGHTA and CDR2 FQGTGA. Between the trimmed V and J ends, which lost 5 bases and 5 bases, there was a span of 12 bases. This CDR3 comprises 13 residues. The CDR3 region is CASSQGSAETQYF. The CDR3 coding sequence is TGTGCCAGCAGCCAAGGGTCGGCGGAGACCCAGTACTTC.

Comment on this clone: A read error is possible here, since a much larger clone lies one base away. Other DNA sequences in the sample encode the same CDR3. The J gene is TRBJ2-3, the V gene TRBV9, with 10 bases lining up with TRBD1. The CDR3 covers 16 residues. Per the germline V gene, CDR1 is SGDLS and CDR2 is YYNGEE. Trimming removed 4 bases from V and 0 bases from J; junction bases left unmatched: 5. CDR3: CASSRRTGGSTDTQYF. CDR3 coding DNA: TGTGCCAGCAGCAGGCGGACAGGGGGAAGCACAGATACGCAGTATTTT.

The V and J genes are TRBV30 and TRBJ1-5; D call uncertain. The germline CDR1 and CDR2 sequences are GTSNPN and SVGIG (reference sequence). The CDR3 is 12 amino acids. V lost 7 bases and J lost 3, with 10 bases in between. CDR3 amino acids: CAYGGINQPQHF. The CDR3 DNA sequence: TGTGCCTACGGAGGGATCAATCAGCCCCAGCATTTT.

This chain connects TRBV2 to TRBJ2-7; 8 bases line up with TRBD1. V trimming: 5 bases; J trimming: 0 bases; junction bases outside the gene matches: 3. Germline values: CDR1 SNHLY, CDR2 FYNNEI. CDR3 length: 14 amino acids. The chain's CDR3 is CASSKDRGSYEQYF. As DNA, the CDR3 is TGTGCCAGCAGTAAAGACAGGGGCTCCTACGAGCAGTACTTC.

V is TRBV6-5 and J is TRBJ2-7, with D possibly matching TRBD1 (6 bases). The CDR3 runs 14 residues. CDR1 is MNHEY, CDR2 SVGAGI, per germline. The V end lost 2 bases, the J end lost 3 bases, and 11 bases lay between the germline ends. The CDR3, as DNA: TGTGCCAGCAGTTACCAGGGGCCCAGCTACGAGCAGTACTTC. This encodes CASSYQGPSYEQYF.

V gene TRBV7-8 combines with J gene TRBJ2-2; 9 nucleotides line up with TRBD1. The CDR3 covers 15 residues. Germline V gives CDR1 SGHVS, CDR2 FQNEAQ. J gave up 4 bases and V 5 bases, and 5 bases lay outside the gene matches. In nucleotides, the CDR3 is TGTGCCAGCAGCCCCAGGGGACAGGGCACCGGGGAGCTGTTTTTT. Translation: CASSPRGQGTGELFF.

This sequence joins TRBV18 and TRBJ1-2; no definite D call. V lost 3 bases to trimming and J lost 1 base, with 15 bases between them. The germline gives CDR1 KGHSH, CDR2 LQKENI. The length of the CDR3 is 16 residues. This chain's CDR3 is CASSPKNFQDNYGYTF. CDR3 nucleotides: TGTGCCAGCTCACCGAAGAACTTTCAGGATAACTATGGCTACACCTTC. The whole variable domain, remainder taken from reference TRBV18 and TRBJ1-2, is NAGVMQNPRHLVRRRGQEARLRCSPMKGHSHVYWYRQLPEEGLKFMVYLQKENIIDESGMPKERFSAEFPKEGPSILRIQQVVRGDSAAYFCASSPKNFQDNYGYTFGSGTRLTVV.

The sample holds many counts of this clone. The chain combines TRBV2 with TRBJ2-4, with 8 bases identical to TRBD1. CDR3 length equals 14 residues. V shed 6 bases and J 6 bases; nucleotides not matched to a gene: 7. Germline values: CDR1 SNHLY, CDR2 FYNNEI. The CDR3 DNA sequence: TGTGCCAGCAGAAATAGTGGACAGGGAAACATTCAGTACTTC. Its protein is CASRNSGQGNIQYF.

V gene TRBV21-1 combines with J gene TRBJ2-7; TRBD2, the table's D call, lacks a check against the DNA. TRBV21-1 is listed as a pseudogene. The CDR3 is 13 residues long. Written as DNA, the CDR3 is TGTGCCAGCAGCAAGAGTGGAGGGACCGAGCAGTACTTC. As protein: CASSKSGGTEQYF.

The chain uses TRBV5-4 and TRBJ1-3, with no clear D. The CDR3 contains 20 residues. Germline V gene data show CDR1 as SGHNT and CDR2 as YYREEE (reference sequence). V lost 3 bases, J lost 4 bases, and 29 bases lay in between. CDR3: CASSSPRPPLGRVLGNTIYF. The CDR3 nucleotides read TGTGCCAGCAGCTCTCCCAGACCCCCCCTAGGAAGGGTGCTCGGAAACACCATATATTTT.

The V call is TRBV10-2, the J call TRBJ2-1, with TRBD2 matching over 13 bases. Per the germline V gene, CDR1 is WSHSY and CDR2 is SAAADI. V shed 7 bases and J 0 bases; nucleotides not matched to a gene: 12. The CDR3 runs 19 residues. For the CDR3, the DNA is TGCGCCAGCATTCCTGTGGGACTAGCGGGACCCCCCTCCTACAATGAGCAGTTCTTC. Translated, it gives CASIPVGLAGPPSYNEQFF.

CDR3 amino acids: CASSLRNLGPAGSPLHF. The CDR3 coding sequence is TGCGCCAGCAGCCTTAGGAATTTGGGTCCGGCGGGTTCACCCCTCCACTTT. The chain has TRBV5-1 and TRBJ1-6; D unclear. V shed 4 bases and J shed 9 bases, with 23 bases lying between them. The CDR3 contains 17 residues. CDR1 is SGHRS and CDR2 is YFSETQ in the germline V gene. Combining the CDR3 with reference TRBV5-1 and TRBJ1-6 gives the whole variable domain KAGVTQTPRYLIKTRGQQVTLSCSPISGHRSVSWYQQTPGQGLQFLFEYFSETQRNKGNFPGRFSGRQFSNSRSEMNVSTLELGDSALYLCASSLRNLGPAGSPLHFGNGTRLTVT.

The J gene is TRBJ2-2, the V gene TRBV11-1; possibly TRBD2 for D (6 bases). CDR1 is SGHAT, CDR2 FQDESV, per germline (reference sequence). The CDR3 length is 16 residues. Trimming removed 2 bases from V and 1 base from J, with 11 bases in between. CDR3 sequence: CASSLYGLRNTGELFF. The CDR3 bases are TGTGCCAGCAGCTTATACGGACTACGGAACACCGGGGAGCTGTTTTTT. The whole variable domain, remainder taken from reference TRBV11-1 and TRBJ2-2, is EAEVAQSPRYKITEKSQAVAFWCDPISGHATLYWYRQILGQGPELLVQFQDESVVDDSQLPKDRFSAERLKGVDSTLKIQPAELGDSAMYLCASSLYGLRNTGELFFGEGSRLTVL.

CDR3 residues: CASSRQGARGNQPQHF. The CDR3 bases are TGTGCCAGCAGCCGGCAGGGGGCTCGAGGTAATCAGCCCCAGCATTTT. V gene TRBV28 combines with J gene TRBJ1-5, with 8 bases identical to TRBD1. The germline gives CDR1 MDHEN, CDR2 SYDVKM. This CDR3 contains 16 residues. The ends lost 6 bases at V and 4 bases at J; junction bases unmatched: 11.

The J gene is TRBJ1-2, the V gene TRBV2; 7 bases line up with TRBD1. The CDR3 is 15 amino acids. The J segment lost 6 bases and the V segment lost 6 bases, leaving 13 bases of the junction unmatched. Germline values: CDR1 SNHLY, CDR2 FYNNEI. As DNA, the CDR3 is TGTGCCAGCAGAGGCCAGGGGGAGGCTCAGGATGGCTACACCTTC. Its translation is CASRGQGEAQDGYTF.

Worth noting for this clone: The sample has other DNA sequences that encode this CDR3 too. V and J are TRBV5-1 and TRBJ2-7, with D possibly being TRBD2 (5 bases). V gave up 4 bases and J gave up 0 bases, with 14 bases separating them. The length of the CDR3 is 15 residues. The germline CDR1 and CDR2 sequences are SGHRS and YFSETQ. The CDR3 sequence is CASSPGTAASYEQYF. CDR3 coding DNA: TGCGCCAGCAGCCCGGGAACGGCAGCCTCCTACGAGCAGTACTTC.